The 10 T cell receptor beta chains in this list originate from one sample, sequenced in a study of blood T cell repertoires in COVID-19. Produced via immunoSEQ multiplex PCR; TCRdb's table is partial and in-frame only. The sample records over 55,000 clones, 65% to 90% being singletons. Specimen: peripheral blood. These receptors were obtained from a middle-aged man with acute or convalescent COVID-19.

The J gene is TRBJ1-2, the V gene TRBV30, with D tentatively TRBD1 (5 bases). There are 13 residues in the CDR3. The V gene's germline CDR1 is GTSNPN and CDR2 SVGIG (reference sequence). The germline V and J ends were trimmed by 2 bases and 4 bases, with 11 bases remaining between them. The CDR3 spells CAWSPDRSYGYTF. CDR3 nucleotide sequence: TGTGCCTGGAGTCCCGACAGAAGCTATGGCTACACCTTC.

The rearrangement uses TRBV25-1 and TRBJ1-6; the match to TRBD1 covers 8 bases. The CDR3 has 13 amino acids. Trimming at V came to 6 bases and at J to 7 bases, leaving 2 bases not matched to a gene. The germline V gene has CDR1 MGHDK and CDR2 SYGVNS. The CDR3 nucleotides read TGTGCCAGCAGGAGACAGGGGAATTCACCCCTCCACTTT. It yields the protein CASRRQGNSPLHF.

The rearrangement links TRBV5-5 to TRBJ2-2; the D gene is possibly TRBD1 (6 bases). There are 15 residues in the CDR3. Germline V gives CDR1 SGHKS, CDR2 YYEKEE (reference sequence). Trimming pared 4 bases from V and 0 bases from J, leaving 10 bases between. The CDR3 nucleotides are TGTGCCAGCAGCCGACAGGTATCGAACACCGGGGAGCTGTTTTTT. This codes for CASSRQVSNTGELFF.

This clone was counted only a few times. The chain uses TRBV20-1 and TRBJ2-5; D is undetermined. The CDR3 is 11 residues long. The V gene's germline CDR1 is DFQATT and CDR2 SNEGSKA (reference sequence). V gave up 6 bases and J gave up 5 bases, with 10 bases separating them. DNA of the CDR3: TGCAGTGCAAAAACCCGGGAGACCCAGTACTTC. Amino acids: CSAKTRETQYF.

V and J are TRBV23-1 and TRBJ2-7, with D hard to call. TRBV23-1 is reported as an ORF; its role is uncertain. The CDR3 covers 13 residues. Between the trimmed V and J ends, which lost 1 base and 4 bases, there was a span of 8 bases. The CDR3 protein is CASSQCGVYEQYF. The CDR3 DNA sequence: TGCGCCAGCAGTCAATGTGGAGTGTACGAGCAGTACTTC.

This chain connects TRBV10-2 to TRBJ2-7; D perhaps matches TRBD1 (7 bases). The CDR3 has 12 residues. Germline assignment: CDR1 WSHSY and CDR2 SAAADI. Trimming took off 11 bases at V and 5 bases at J, with 16 bases between the two ends. CDR3 residues: CACGQDYHEQYF. The CDR3 DNA is TGCGCCTGCGGACAGGACTACCACGAGCAGTACTTC.

This clone has more than one count but fewer than ten. Relative to the germline gene, one junction end is altered; a read error may explain this. V is TRBV7-7 and J is TRBJ2-3; a possible D gene is TRBD1 (6 bases). CDR3 length: 14 residues. Germline assignment: CDR1 SSHAT and CDR2 FNYEAQ (reference sequence). The CDR3 reads CASSPNHRADTQYF. The CDR3 DNA reads as TGTGCTAGCAGCCCAAATCACAGGGCAGATACGCAGTATTTT. The full variable domain, rest sourced from reference TRBV7-7 and TRBJ2-3, is GAGVSQSPRYKVTKRGQDVTLRCDPISSHATLYWYQQALGQGPEFLTYFNYEAQPDKSGLPSDRFSAERPEGSISTLTIQRTEQRDSAMYRCASSPNHRADTQYFGPGTRLTVL.

The chain is built from TRBV6-5 and TRBJ1-6; maybe TRBD1 (6 bases). The V gene's germline CDR1 is MNHEY and CDR2 SVGAGI. This CDR3 comprises 14 residues. V was shortened by 6 bases and J by 11 bases, with 17 bases between the two germline ends. CDR3 loop: CASSRDRRGAPLHF. The CDR3 nucleotides read TGTGCCAGCAGCCGAGACAGGCGGGGGGCACCCCTCCACTTT.

The chain couples TRBV5-5 to TRBJ1-2, with a tentative D call TRBD1 (5 bases). This CDR3 spans 13 amino acids. The germline V gene encodes CDR1 SGHKS and CDR2 YYEKEE (reference sequence). Trimming pared 0 bases from V and 3 bases from J, leaving 6 bases between. CDR3 DNA sequence: TGTGCCAGCAGCTTGGCACAGGACTATGGCTACACCTTC. Translating gives CASSLAQDYGYTF.

The chain joins TRBV5-6 to TRBJ1-6; 7 nucleotides align to TRBD1. Germline V gives CDR1 SGHDT, CDR2 YYEEEE. J was trimmed by 8 bases and V by 5 bases; bases with no gene match: 13. This CDR3 spans 16 amino acids. For the CDR3, the DNA is TGTGCCAGCAGATGGGACAGTGAGATAAGGCATTCACCCCTCCACTTT. This translates into CASRWDSEIRHSPLHF.